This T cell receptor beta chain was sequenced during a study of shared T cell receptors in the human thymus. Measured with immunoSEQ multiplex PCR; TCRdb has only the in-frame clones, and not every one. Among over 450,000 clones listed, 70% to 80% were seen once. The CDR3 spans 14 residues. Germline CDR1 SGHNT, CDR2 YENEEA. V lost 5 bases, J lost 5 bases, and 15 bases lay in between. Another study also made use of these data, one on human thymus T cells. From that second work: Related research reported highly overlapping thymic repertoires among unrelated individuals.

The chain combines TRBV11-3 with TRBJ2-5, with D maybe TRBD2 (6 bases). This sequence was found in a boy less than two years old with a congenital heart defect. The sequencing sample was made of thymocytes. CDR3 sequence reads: CASSPGGISETQYF. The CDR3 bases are TGTGCCAGCAGCCCTGGGGGGATATCGGAGACCCAGTACTTC.